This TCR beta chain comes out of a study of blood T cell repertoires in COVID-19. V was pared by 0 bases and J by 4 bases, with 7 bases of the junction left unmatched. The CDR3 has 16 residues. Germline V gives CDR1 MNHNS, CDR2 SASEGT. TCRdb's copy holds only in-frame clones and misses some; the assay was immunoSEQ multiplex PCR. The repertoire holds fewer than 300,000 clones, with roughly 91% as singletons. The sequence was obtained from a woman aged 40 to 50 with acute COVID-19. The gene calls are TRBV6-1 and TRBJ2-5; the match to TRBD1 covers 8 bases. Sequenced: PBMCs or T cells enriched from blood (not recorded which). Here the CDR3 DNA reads TGTGCCAGCAGTGAAGCGGTTGGACAGGGTGCAGAGACCCAGTACTTC. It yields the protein CASSEAVGQGAETQYF.